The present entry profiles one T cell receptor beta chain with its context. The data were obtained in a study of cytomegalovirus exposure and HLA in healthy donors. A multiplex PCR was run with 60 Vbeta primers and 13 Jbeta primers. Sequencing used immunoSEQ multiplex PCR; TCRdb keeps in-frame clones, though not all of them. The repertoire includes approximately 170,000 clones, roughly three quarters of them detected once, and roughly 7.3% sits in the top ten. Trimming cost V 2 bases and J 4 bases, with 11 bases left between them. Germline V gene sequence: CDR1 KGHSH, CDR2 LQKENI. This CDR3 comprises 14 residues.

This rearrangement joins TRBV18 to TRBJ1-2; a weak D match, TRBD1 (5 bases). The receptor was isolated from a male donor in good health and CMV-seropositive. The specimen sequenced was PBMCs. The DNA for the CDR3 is TGTGCCAGCTCACCAGAGAGTAGGGGCTATGGCTACACCTTC. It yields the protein CASSPESRGYGYTF.